These 7 T cell receptor beta chains were sequenced from one sample in a study of siplizumab effects on memory and regulatory T cells. Using immunoSEQ multiplex PCR, the repertoire was profiled, and TCRdb retains in-frame clones only, with some absent. The sample consists of tens of thousands of clones, roughly 96% of them appearing once. The specimen sequenced was naive CD4+ T cells sorted from blood. Receptors originate from a human donor in good health.

The chain couples TRBV5-6 to TRBJ1-2; TRBD1 aligns across 10 bases. V shed 5 bases and J 7 bases; nucleotides not matched to a gene: 11. This CDR3 has 15 residues. Germline CDR1 reads SGHDT; CDR2 reads YYEEEE. DNA for the CDR3: TGTGCCAGCAGATCCACCGGGACAGGGGATGGTGGCTACACCTTC. As protein: CASRSTGTGDGGYTF.

The rearrangement links TRBV6-5 to TRBJ2-5; no firm D call. The germline V and J ends were trimmed by 6 bases and 4 bases, with 15 bases remaining between them. The CDR3 is 14 residues long. Germline assignment: CDR1 MNHEY and CDR2 SVGAGI. CDR3 in amino acids: CASSRDGSLETQYF. The DNA for the CDR3 is TGTGCCAGCAGCCGAGACGGTTCCCTAGAGACCCAGTACTTC.

This chain links TRBV5-4 with TRBJ2-7, with 9 bases that match TRBD1. This CDR3 has 14 amino acids. The J segment lost 7 bases and the V segment lost 4 bases, leaving 9 bases of the junction unmatched. Germline V gives CDR1 SGHNT, CDR2 YYREEE (reference sequence). The CDR3 region is CASSPRDRVGEQYF. CDR3 DNA sequence: TGTGCCAGCAGCCCCCGGGACAGGGTGGGGGAGCAGTACTTC. Supplemented by reference TRBV5-4 and TRBJ2-7, the full variable domain reads ETGVTQSPTHLIKTRGQQVTLRCSSQSGHNTVSWYQQALGQGPQFIFQYYREEENGRGNFPPRFSGLQFPNYSSELNVNALELDDSALYLCASSPRDRVGEQYFGPGTRLTVT.

This sequence joins TRBV6-6 and TRBJ2-7, with D possibly TRBD1 on 5 matching bases. The CDR3 contains 12 residues. The germline gives CDR1 MNHNY, CDR2 SVGAGI (reference sequence). V lost 8 bases and J 2 bases, leaving 10 bases between the germline ends. The CDR3 spells CASGAGTYEQYF. The CDR3 DNA reads as TGTGCCAGCGGGGCAGGCACCTACGAGCAGTACTTC.

On this clone: This sample also contains other DNA sequences that code for the same CDR3. The chain carries TRBV19 and TRBJ2-3; maybe TRBD2 (6 bases). Per the germline V gene, CDR1 is LNHDA and CDR2 is SQIVND (reference sequence). The CDR3 spans 15 residues. Deletions cut 1 base from V and 3 bases from J, with 11 bases between. The CDR3 nucleotides read TGTGCCAGTAGTATAGGCGGTGGGGGGACAGATACGCAGTATTTT. It codes for CASSIGGGGTDTQYF.

The V and J genes are TRBV7-6 and TRBJ2-1; 10 nucleotides line up with TRBD1. V gave up 3 bases and J gave up 9 bases; unmatched junction bases: 14. CDR3 size: 17 residues. From germline, CDR1 is SGHVS and CDR2 FNYEAQ. The CDR3 region has the DNA TGTGCCAGCAGCTTTCCCCCGACGGCGGGACAGGGGAGTGAGCAGTTCTTC. Residues: CASSFPPTAGQGSEQFF. The full variable domain, in which reference TRBV7-6 and TRBJ2-1 provide the parts outside the CDR3, is GAGVSQSPRYKVTKRGQDVALRCDPISGHVSLYWYRQALGQGPEFLTYFNYEAQQDKSGLPNDRFSAERPEGSISTLTIQRTEQRDSAMYRCASSFPPTAGQGSEQFFGPGTRLTVL.

The CDR3 bases are TGTGCCAGCAGGGACAGGAACTACGAGCAGTACTTC. This encodes CASRDRNYEQYF. The chain employs TRBV2 and TRBJ2-7; 7 bases line up with TRBD1. The length of the CDR3 is 12 residues. Germline-derived CDR1 and CDR2 are SNHLY and FYNNEI. The trim removed 6 bases at V and 3 bases at J, leaving 2 bases unmatched.